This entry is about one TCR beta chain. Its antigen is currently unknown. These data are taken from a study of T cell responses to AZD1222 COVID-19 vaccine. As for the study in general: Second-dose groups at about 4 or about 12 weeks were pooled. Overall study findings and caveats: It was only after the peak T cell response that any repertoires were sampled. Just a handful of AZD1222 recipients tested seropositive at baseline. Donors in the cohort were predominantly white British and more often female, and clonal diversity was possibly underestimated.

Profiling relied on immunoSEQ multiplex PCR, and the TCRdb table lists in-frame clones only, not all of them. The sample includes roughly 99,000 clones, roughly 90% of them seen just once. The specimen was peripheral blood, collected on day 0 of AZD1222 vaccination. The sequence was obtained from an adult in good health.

Here the CDR3 DNA reads TGTGCCAGCAGCTTATATGGTGGGACCCCCTCCTACGAGCAGTACTTC. It codes for CASSLYGGTPSYEQYF. The rearrangement joins TRBV7-2 to TRBJ2-7, with D possibly called TRBD1 or TRBD2 (5 bases each). There are 16 residues in the CDR3. The V gene lost 2 bases and the J gene lost 0 bases, with 14 bases spanning the gap. CDR1 and CDR2 (germline): SGHTA, FQGNSA.